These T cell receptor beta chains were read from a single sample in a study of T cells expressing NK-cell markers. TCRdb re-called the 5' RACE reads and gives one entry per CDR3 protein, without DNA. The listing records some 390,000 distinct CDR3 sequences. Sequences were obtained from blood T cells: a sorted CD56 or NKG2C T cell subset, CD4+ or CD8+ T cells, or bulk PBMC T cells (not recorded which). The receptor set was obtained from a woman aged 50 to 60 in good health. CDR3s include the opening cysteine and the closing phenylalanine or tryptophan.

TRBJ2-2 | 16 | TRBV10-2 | CASSESSGWNTGELFF
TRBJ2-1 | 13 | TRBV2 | CAGVGSSYNEQFF
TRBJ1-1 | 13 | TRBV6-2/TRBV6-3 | CASSPVSNTEAFF
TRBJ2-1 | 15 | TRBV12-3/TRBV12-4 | CASSWQILTYNEQFF
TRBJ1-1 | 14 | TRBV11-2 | CASSLNGGSTEAFF
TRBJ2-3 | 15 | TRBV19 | CASSDGTRSADTQYF
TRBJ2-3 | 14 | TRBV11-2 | CASSRTGGKDTQYF
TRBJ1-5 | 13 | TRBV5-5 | CASAFISNQPQHF
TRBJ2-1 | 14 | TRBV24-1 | CATSDLKLYNEQFF
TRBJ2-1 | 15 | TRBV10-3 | CAISPKGVAGTQQFF